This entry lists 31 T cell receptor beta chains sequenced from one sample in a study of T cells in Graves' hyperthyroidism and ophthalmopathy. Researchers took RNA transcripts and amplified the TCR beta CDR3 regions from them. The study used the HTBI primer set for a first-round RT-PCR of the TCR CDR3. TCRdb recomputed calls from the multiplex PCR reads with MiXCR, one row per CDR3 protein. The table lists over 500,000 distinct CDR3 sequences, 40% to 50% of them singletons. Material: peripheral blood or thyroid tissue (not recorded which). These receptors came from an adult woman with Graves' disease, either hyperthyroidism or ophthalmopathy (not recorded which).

Here the CDR3 reads CSAPPDGGRETQYF. As DNA, the CDR3 is TGCAGTGCTCCTCCCGACGGCGGGCGAGAGACCCAGTACTTC. The genes are TRBV20-1 and TRBJ2-5, with a possible D match to TRBD2 (5 bases). CDR1 and CDR2 from the germline V gene are DFQATT and SNEGSKA (reference sequence). The CDR3 loop spans 14 amino acids. V was trimmed by 5 bases and J by 4 bases, leaving 17 bases between them.

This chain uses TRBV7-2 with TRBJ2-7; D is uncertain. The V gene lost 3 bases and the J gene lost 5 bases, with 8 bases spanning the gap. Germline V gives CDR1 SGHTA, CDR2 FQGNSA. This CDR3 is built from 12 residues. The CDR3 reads CASSFDTNEQYF. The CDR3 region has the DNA TGTGCCAGCAGCTTCGACACTAACGAGCAGTACTTC. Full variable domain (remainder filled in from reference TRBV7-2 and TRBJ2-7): GAGVSQSPSNKVTEKGKDVELRCDPISGHTALYWYRQSLGQGLEFLIYFQGNSAPDKSGLPSDRFSAERTGGSVSTLTIQRTQQEDSAVYLCASSFDTNEQYFGPGTRLTVT.

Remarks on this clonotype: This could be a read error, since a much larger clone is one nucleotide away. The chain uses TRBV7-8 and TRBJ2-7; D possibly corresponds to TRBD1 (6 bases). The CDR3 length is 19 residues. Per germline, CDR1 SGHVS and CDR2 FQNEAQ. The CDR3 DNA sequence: TGTGCCGGCAGCGGACTCACGACCACGGACAGAATATTCTCCTACGAGCAGTACTTC. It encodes CAGSGLTTTDRIFSYEQYF.

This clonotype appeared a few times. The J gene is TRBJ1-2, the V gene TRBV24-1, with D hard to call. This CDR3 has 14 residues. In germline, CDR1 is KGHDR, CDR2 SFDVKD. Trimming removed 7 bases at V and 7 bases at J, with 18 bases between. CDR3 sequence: CATSRDGGLTGYTF. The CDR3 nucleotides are TGTGCCACCAGCAGAGATGGTGGACTGACTGGCTACACCTTC.

CDR3 in amino acids: CSVGARGHEQFF. The CDR3 DNA reads TGCAGCGTTGGGGCCCGAGGGCATGAGCAGTTCTTC. V and J are TRBV29-1 and TRBJ2-1, with D perhaps TRBD2 (5 bases). Per germline, CDR1 SQVTM and CDR2 ANQGSEA. With 4 bases removed from V and 8 bases from J, the gap between germline ends came to 12 bases. The CDR3 runs 12 residues.

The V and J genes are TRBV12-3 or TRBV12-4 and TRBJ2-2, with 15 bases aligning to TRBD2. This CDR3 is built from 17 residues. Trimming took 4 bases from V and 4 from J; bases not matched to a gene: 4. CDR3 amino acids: CASSWGLAGGSTGELFF. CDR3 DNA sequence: TGTGCCAGCAGTTGGGGACTAGCGGGAGGATCCACCGGGGAGCTGTTTTTT.

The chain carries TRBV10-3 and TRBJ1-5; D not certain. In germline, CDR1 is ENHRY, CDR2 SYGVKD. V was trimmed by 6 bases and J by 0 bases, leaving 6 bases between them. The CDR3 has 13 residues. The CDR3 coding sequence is TGTGCCATCAGGCAAACTAGCAATCAGCCCCAGCATTTT. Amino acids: CAIRQTSNQPQHF.

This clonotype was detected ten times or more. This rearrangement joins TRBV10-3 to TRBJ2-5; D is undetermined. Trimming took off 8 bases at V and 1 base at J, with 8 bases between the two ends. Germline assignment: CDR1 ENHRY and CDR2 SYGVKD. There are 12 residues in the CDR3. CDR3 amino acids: CAIGGTQETQYF. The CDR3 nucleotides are TGTGCCATCGGCGGAACCCAAGAGACCCAGTACTTC.

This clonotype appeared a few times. This chain's CDR3 is CASSLDDLGTGNTIYF. CDR3 in DNA: TGTGCCAGCAGCTTAGACGATTTGGGGACTGGAAACACCATATATTTT. The chain combines TRBV7-8 with TRBJ1-3; no firm D call. The germline CDR1 and CDR2 sequences are SGHVS and FQNEAQ. V was pared by 1 base and J by 2 bases, with 12 bases between. The length of the CDR3 is 16 residues.

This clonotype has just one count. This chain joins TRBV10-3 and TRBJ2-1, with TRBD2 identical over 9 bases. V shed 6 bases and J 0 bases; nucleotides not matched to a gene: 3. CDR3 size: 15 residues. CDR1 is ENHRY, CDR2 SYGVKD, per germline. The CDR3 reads CAISISGGSYNEQFF. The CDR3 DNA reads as TGTGCCATCAGCATTAGCGGGGGCTCCTACAATGAGCAGTTCTTC.

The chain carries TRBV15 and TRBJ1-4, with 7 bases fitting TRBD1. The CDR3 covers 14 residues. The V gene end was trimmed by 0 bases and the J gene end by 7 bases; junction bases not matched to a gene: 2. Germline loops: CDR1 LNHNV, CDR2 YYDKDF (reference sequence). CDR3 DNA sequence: TGTGCCACCAGCAGAGATCGACAGGGTGAAAAACTGTTTTTT. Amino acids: CATSRDRQGEKLFF.

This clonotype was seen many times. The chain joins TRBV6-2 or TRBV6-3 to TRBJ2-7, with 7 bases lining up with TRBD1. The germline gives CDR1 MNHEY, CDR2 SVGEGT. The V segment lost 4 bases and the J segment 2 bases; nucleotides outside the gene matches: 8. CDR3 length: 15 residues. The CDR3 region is CASSWGQHLPYEQYF. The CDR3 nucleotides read TGTGCCAGCAGTTGGGGACAGCATTTACCCTACGAGCAGTACTTC.

The CDR3 region is CASSPGRSPLHF. Here the CDR3 DNA reads TGTGCCAGCAGCCCAGGGCGTTCGCCCCTCCACTTT. This rearrangement joins TRBV7-2 to TRBJ1-6, with D maybe TRBD1 (5 bases). The germline V gene has CDR1 SGHTA and CDR2 FQGNSA. The CDR3 is 12 amino acids. V was cut by 5 bases and J by 13 bases, with 12 bases left in between.

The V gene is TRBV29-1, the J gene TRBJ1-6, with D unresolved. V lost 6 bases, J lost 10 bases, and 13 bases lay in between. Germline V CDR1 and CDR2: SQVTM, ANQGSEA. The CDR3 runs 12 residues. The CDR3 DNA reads TGCAGCGTCGGGGAACTCGGGTCACCCCTCCACTTT. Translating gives CSVGELGSPLHF.

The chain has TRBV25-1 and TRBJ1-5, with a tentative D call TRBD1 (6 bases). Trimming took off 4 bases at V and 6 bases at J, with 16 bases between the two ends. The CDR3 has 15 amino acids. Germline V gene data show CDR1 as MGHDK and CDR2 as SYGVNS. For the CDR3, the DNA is TGTGCCAGCAGTGCCTCGGGGGGCAGGGGTCAGCCCCAGCATTTT. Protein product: CASSASGGRGQPQHF.

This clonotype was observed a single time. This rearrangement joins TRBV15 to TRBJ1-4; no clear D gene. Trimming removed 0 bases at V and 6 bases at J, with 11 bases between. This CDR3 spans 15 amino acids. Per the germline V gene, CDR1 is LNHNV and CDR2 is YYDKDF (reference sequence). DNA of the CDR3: TGTGCCACCAGCAGAGATACCGGAGTGGATGAAAAACTGTTTTTT. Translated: CATSRDTGVDEKLFF.

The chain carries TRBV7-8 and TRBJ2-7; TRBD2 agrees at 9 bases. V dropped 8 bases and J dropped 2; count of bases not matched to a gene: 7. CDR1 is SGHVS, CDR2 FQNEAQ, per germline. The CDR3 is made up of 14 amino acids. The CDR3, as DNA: TGTGCCAGCGAGGGTCCTAGCGGGGCCTACGAGCAGTACTTC. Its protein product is CASEGPSGAYEQYF.

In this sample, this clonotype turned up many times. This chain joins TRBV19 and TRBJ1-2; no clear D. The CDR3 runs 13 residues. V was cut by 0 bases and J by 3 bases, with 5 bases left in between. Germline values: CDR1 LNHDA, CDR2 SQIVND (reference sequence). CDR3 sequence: CASSIDGHYGYTF. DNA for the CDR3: TGTGCCAGTAGTATAGACGGTCACTATGGCTACACCTTC.

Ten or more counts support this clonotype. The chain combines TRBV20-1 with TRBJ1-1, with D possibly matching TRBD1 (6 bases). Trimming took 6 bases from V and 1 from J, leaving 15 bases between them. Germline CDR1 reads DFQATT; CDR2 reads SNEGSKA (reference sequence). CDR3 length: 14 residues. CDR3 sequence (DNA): TGCAGTGCATCGTGGGGGGCCGAGAACACTGAAGCTTTCTTT. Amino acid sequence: CSASWGAENTEAFF.

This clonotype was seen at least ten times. The CDR3 DNA is TGTGCCAGCAGCCCCACCCTTCTGGCGGGAGTTGTAGATACGCAGTATTTT. Amino acid sequence: CASSPTLLAGVVDTQYF. The chain is built from TRBV7-3 and TRBJ2-3; TRBD2 aligns across 7 bases. In germline, CDR1 is SGHTA, CDR2 FQGTGA. CDR3 size: 17 residues. With 5 bases clipped from V and 5 bases from J, the junction kept 16 bases outside the gene matches.

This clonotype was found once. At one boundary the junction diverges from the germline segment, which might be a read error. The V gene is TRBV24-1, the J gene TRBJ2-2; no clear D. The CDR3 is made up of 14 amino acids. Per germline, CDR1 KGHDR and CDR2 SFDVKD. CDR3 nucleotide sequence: TGTACCACCAGTGACCCAGGGAACACCGGGGAGCTGTTTTTT. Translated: CTTSDPGNTGELFF.

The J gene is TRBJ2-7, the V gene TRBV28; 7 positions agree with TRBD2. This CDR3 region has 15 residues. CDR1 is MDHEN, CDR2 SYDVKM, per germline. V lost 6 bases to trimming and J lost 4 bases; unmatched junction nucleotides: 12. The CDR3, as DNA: TGTGCCAGCAGGGTACTACTAGCGTTTCGTTACGAGCAGTACTTC. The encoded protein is CASRVLLAFRYEQYF.

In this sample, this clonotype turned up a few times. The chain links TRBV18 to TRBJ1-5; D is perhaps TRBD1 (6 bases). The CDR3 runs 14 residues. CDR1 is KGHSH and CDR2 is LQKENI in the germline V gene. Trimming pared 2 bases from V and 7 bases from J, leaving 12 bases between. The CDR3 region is CASSPTGFGQPQHF. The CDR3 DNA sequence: TGTGCCAGCTCACCAACAGGGTTCGGGCAGCCCCAGCATTTT. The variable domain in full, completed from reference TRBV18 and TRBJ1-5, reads NAGVMQNPRHLVRRRGQEARLRCSPMKGHSHVYWYRQLPEEGLKFMVYLQKENIIDESGMPKERFSAEFPKEGPSILRIQQVVRGDSAAYFCASSPTGFGQPQHFGDGTRLSIL.

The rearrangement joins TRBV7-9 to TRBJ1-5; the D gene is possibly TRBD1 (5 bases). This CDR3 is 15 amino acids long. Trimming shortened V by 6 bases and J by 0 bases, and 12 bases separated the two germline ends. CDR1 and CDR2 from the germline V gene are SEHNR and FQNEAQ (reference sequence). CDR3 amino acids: CASRGRGPSNQPQHF. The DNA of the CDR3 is TGTGCCAGCAGGGGCCGGGGACCTAGCAATCAGCCCCAGCATTTT.

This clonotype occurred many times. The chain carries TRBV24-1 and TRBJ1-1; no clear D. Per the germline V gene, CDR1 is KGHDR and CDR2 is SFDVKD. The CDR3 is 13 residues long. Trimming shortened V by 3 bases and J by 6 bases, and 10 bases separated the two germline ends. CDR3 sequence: CATSDGGRPEAFF. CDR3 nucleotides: TGTGCCACCAGTGATGGCGGGCGGCCTGAAGCTTTCTTT.

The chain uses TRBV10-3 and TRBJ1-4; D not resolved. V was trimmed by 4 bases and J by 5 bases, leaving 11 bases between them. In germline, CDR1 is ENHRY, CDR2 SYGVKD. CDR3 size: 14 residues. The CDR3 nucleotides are TGTGCCATCAGTGGGGCGGGAGGCAATGAAAAACTGTTTTTT. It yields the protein CAISGAGGNEKLFF.

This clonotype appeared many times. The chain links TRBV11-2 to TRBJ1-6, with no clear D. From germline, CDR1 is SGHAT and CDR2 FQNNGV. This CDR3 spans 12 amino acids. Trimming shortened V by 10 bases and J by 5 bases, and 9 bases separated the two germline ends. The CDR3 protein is CATGPNNSPLHF. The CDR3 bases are TGTGCCACAGGACCGAATAATTCACCCCTCCACTTT.

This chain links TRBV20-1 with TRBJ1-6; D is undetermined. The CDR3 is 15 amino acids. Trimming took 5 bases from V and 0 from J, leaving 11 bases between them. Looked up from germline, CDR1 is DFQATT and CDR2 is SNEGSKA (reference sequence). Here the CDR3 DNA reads TGCAGTGCTCACGCGAGGGCCTCCTATAATTCACCCCTCCACTTT. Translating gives CSAHARASYNSPLHF.

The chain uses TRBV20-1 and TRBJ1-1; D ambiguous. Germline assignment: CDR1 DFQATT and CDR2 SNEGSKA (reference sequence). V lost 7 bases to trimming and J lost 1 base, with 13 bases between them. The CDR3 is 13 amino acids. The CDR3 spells CSVTVGWNTEAFF. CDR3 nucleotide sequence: TGCAGTGTTACCGTTGGGTGGAACACTGAAGCTTTCTTT.

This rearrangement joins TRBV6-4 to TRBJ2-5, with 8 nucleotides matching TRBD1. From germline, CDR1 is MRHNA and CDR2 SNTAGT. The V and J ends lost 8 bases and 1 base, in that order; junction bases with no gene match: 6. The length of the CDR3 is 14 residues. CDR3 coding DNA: TGTGCCAGCCTAGAGGACAGGGTCCAAGAGACCCAGTACTTC. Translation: CASLEDRVQETQYF.

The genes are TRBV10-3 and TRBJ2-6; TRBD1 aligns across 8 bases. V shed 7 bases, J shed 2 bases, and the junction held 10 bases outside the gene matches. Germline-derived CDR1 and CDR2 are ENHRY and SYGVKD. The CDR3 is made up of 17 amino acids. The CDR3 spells CAITNRGALTGANVLTF. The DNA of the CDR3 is TGTGCCATCACCAACAGGGGGGCTCTAACTGGGGCCAACGTCCTGACTTTC.